This record concerns one T cell receptor beta chain sequence. This clone was recorded once. It has no known antigen specificity. Base quality data are lacking; no much larger clone is found one base away. To sequence the TCRbeta CDR3 region, genomic DNA was isolated from the sorted cells. The immunoSEQ Assay was used for sequencing of TCRbeta CDR3 regions. The table was pulled from immuneACCESS by TCRdb, which kept in-frame rearrangements only. Such tables lose some clones; where checked, under half of the loss comes from unresolved V genes, and the rest has no known cause. The sample includes tens of thousands of clones, with 90% observed a single time. In total, the top ten clones hold approximately 0.5% of the sample. CDR3 length: 13 amino acids, cysteine to phenylalanine. The retained sequence is limited to the CDR3, 39 bases, with the frame set at the first base. V is clipped by 6 bases and J by 4 bases, and the sequence between their germline boundaries is 10 bases long. CDR1 and CDR2, per the germline V gene (reference sequence), are MNHNY and SVGAGI.

This sample is drawn from a study of OX40 agonist ivuxolimab in advanced cancers. Broadly, across the study: Ivuxolimab, which targeted the costimulatory receptor OX40 (CD134), was an agonistic, fully human IgG2 monoclonal antibody. A male proportion of 82.7% and a mean age of approximately 58 years, ranging from about 23 to 90, were recorded for the dose-escalation cohort. Prior anti-PD-1, anti-PD-L1 or anti-CTLA-4 therapy was permitted, and 35% to 40% of dose-escalation patients had received checkpoint inhibitors. Partial responses were achieved by three dose-escalation patients, of whom one had hepatocellular carcinoma and two had cutaneous melanoma. Among the roughly 50 dose-escalation patients, around 20 had hepatocellular carcinoma, some 15 melanoma, 9 renal cell carcinoma and 9 head and neck cancer. The point of sequencing TCRbeta in the periphery was to test whether ivuxolimab changed TCR sequence diversity and drove clonal T-cell expansion. The paper reports the monotherapy dose-escalation portion (N = 52 patients) of the phase I ivuxolimab trial. Intravenous ivuxolimab was administered to patients every 2 weeks at six dose levels: 0.01, 0.1, 0.3, 1.5, 3 and 10 mg/kg. Here is what the overall study found, with its caveats: On average, CD8+ T cells showed more expanded clones than CD4+ T cells after ivuxolimab. At doses from 0.1 to 3.0 mg/kg, clonal expansion was seen in both CD4+ and CD8+ blood T cells between baseline and week 6. Which antigens the clonally expanded peripheral T cells were specific for was not determined. In partial responders in the 0.1-3.0 mg/kg groups, normalized peripheral clonal expansion was found to be among the lowest, especially among CD8+ T cells. Low levels of normalized T-cell clonal expansion were also shown by some nonresponding patients.

The trial excluded patients who had a history of autoimmune disease or were on systemic immunosuppression. Peripheral blood for TCR sequencing was collected from all dose cohorts at baseline, on cycle 4 day 1, and on cycle 7 day 1. The samples were drawn from a first-in-human, open-label, multicenter phase I dose-escalation trial of ivuxolimab. The trial enrolled adults with locally advanced or metastatic head and neck squamous cell, hepatocellular, melanoma or renal cell carcinoma. CD4+ and CD8+ T cells were sorted separately from peripheral blood before TCR sequencing. The clonotype was recovered from an adult with an advanced solid tumor such as melanoma, head and neck, liver or kidney cancer. This receptor chain uses TRBV6-6 and TRBJ2-1, with the D gene uncertain. Specimen: CD4+ or CD8+ T cells sorted from blood, collected in a trial of the OX40 agonist ivuxolimab. The sequenced DNA: TGTGCCAGCAGCCCCTTGGGGTACAATGAGCAGTTCTTC. Translated, it gives CASSPLGYNEQFF.